Below are 19 T cell receptor beta chains sequenced from a single sample in a study of blood T cell repertoires in COVID-19. The method was immunoSEQ multiplex PCR; TCRdb's version includes in-frame clones alone and lacks a portion of them. The profile shows roughly 200,000 clones, 80% to 90% of them singletons. Sequencing input: PBMCs or T cells enriched from blood (not recorded which). Receptors were obtained from a woman aged 40-49 years with acute COVID-19.

This chain connects TRBV2 to TRBJ1-6; D is unresolved. Germline V CDR1 and CDR2: SNHLY, FYNNEI. Trimming left V 7 bases short and J 7 bases short, with 11 bases between. CDR3 length equals 13 residues. The CDR3 DNA reads TGTGCCAGCATTGGCGGAGTGAATTCACCCCTCCACTTT. This gives the protein CASIGGVNSPLHF. The variable domain in full, with the rest retrieved from reference TRBV2 and TRBJ1-6, is EPEVTQTPSHQVTQMGQEVILRCVPISNHLYFYWYRQILGQKVEFLVSFYNNEISEKSEIFDDQFSVERPDGSNFTLKIRSTKLEDSAMYFCASIGGVNSPLHFGNGTRLTVT.

This clone was seen once. This rearrangement joins TRBV7-6 to TRBJ1-5; D gene unclear. Germline loops: CDR1 SGHVS, CDR2 FNYEAQ. V gave up 2 bases and J gave up 4 bases, with 15 bases separating them. This CDR3 is 16 amino acids long. DNA for the CDR3: TGTGCCAGCAGCTTACCCCCAGGAGGACCGAATCAGCCCCAGCATTTT. Translated, it gives CASSLPPGGPNQPQHF.

V is TRBV15 and J is TRBJ1-5; no clear D gene. Germline CDR1 reads LNHNV; CDR2 reads YYDKDF (reference sequence). CDR3 length equals 14 residues. The V end was cut by 1 base, the J end by 5 bases, with 9 bases between. The DNA of the CDR3 is TGTGCCACCAGCAGAGGTGCGGGCCATCAGCCCCAGCATTTT. Translated, it gives CATSRGAGHQPQHF.

Only a few counts were recorded for this clone. The rearrangement joins TRBV7-2 to TRBJ2-7; possibly TRBD1 for D (5 bases). The CDR3 has 13 amino acids. Germline CDR1 is SGHTA and CDR2 is FQGNSA. V lost 8 bases to trimming and J lost 4 bases, with 15 bases between them. This chain's CDR3 is CASGLPGLYEQYF. CDR3 nucleotides: TGTGCCAGCGGGCTCCCAGGGCTATACGAGCAGTACTTC.

This clone has a single count. The chain uses TRBV19 and TRBJ2-5, with 7 bases lining up with TRBD2. Germline V CDR1 and CDR2: LNHDA, SQIVND (reference sequence). The CDR3 sequence is 13 residues long. Trimming at V came to 10 bases and at J to 1 base, leaving 6 bases not matched to a gene. CDR3 in DNA: TGTGCCACCAAATCGGGGGGCCAAGAGACCCAGTACTTC. Amino acids: CATKSGGQETQYF. Looking up the rest from reference TRBV19 and TRBJ2-5 gives the full variable domain: DGGITQSPKYLFRKEGQNVTLSCEQNLNHDAMYWYRQDPGQGLRLIYYSQIVNDFQKGDIAEGYSVSREKKESFPLTVTSAQKNPTAFYLCATKSGGQETQYFGPGTRLLVL.

The J gene is TRBJ2-2, the V gene TRBV6-5; D gene unclear. This CDR3 spans 12 amino acids. The germline gives CDR1 MNHEY, CDR2 SVGAGI. V shed 6 bases and J shed 7 bases, with 9 bases lying between them. The CDR3 region has the DNA TGTGCCAGCAGGGCCATTATCGGGGAGCTGTTTTTT. As protein: CASRAIIGELFF.

This chain links TRBV6-5 with TRBJ2-3, with TRBD2 identical over 11 bases. Germline trimming cut 5 bases from V and 1 base from J; bases unmatched to any gene: 2. CDR3 length: 15 residues. Germline V gene data show CDR1 as MNHEY and CDR2 as SVGAGI. CDR3 region: CASSLAGGGTDTQYF. The CDR3, as DNA: TGTGCCAGCAGTCTAGCGGGAGGTGGCACAGATACGCAGTATTTT.

This chain connects TRBV24-1 to TRBJ2-3; 14 bases align to TRBD2. V shed 5 bases, J shed 6 bases, and the junction held 6 bases outside the gene matches. This CDR3 comprises 16 residues. The germline V gene encodes CDR1 KGHDR and CDR2 SFDVKD. The DNA of the CDR3 is TGTGCCACCAGTGCCCAGGGACTAGCGGGAGAGGATACGCAGTATTTT. Its protein product is CATSAQGLAGEDTQYF.

The V gene is TRBV6-5, the J gene TRBJ1-2; D gene uncertain. Germline V gene lookup returns CDR1 MNHEY and CDR2 SVGAGI. Between the trimmed V and J ends, which lost 0 bases and 7 bases, there was a span of 15 bases. This CDR3 is built from 15 residues. The CDR3 is CASSYSSGAQRGYTF. The DNA for the CDR3 is TGTGCCAGCAGTTACTCGAGTGGCGCCCAGCGTGGCTACACCTTC.

The genes are TRBV15 and TRBJ1-1; D gene unclear. Germline V gene data show CDR1 as LNHNV and CDR2 as YYDKDF (reference sequence). There are 13 residues in the CDR3. Trimming pared 0 bases from V and 4 bases from J, leaving 6 bases between. This chain's CDR3 is CATSRDLGTEAFF. The CDR3 bases are TGTGCCACCAGCAGAGATCTAGGCACTGAAGCTTTCTTT.

The V gene is TRBV14, the J gene TRBJ2-1; TRBD2 is a possible D gene (6 bases). This CDR3 region has 15 residues. Germline CDR1 SGHDN, CDR2 FVKESK. Trimming left V 1 base short and J 2 bases short, with 9 bases between. CDR3 bases: TGTGCCAGCAGCCAAGGGGACTGGACCTACAATGAGCAGTTCTTC. This gives the protein CASSQGDWTYNEQFF.

This clone was counted only a few times. J is TRBJ2-3 and V is TRBV2; 10 bases line up with TRBD2. The CDR3 runs 16 residues. From germline, CDR1 is SNHLY and CDR2 FYNNEI. Trimming removed 7 bases from V and 2 bases from J; junction bases left unmatched: 9. The CDR3 nucleotides read TGTGCCAGCAACCACCGGACTAGCGGATACACAGATACGCAGTATTTT. Translating it yields CASNHRTSGYTDTQYF.

The rearrangement links TRBV28 to TRBJ2-3, with 7 positions matching TRBD1. The V and J ends lost 6 bases and 5 bases, in that order; junction bases with no gene match: 8. The V gene's germline CDR1 is MDHEN and CDR2 SYDVKM. This CDR3 comprises 14 residues. CDR3 DNA: TGTGCCAGCAGCCCCAGGACAGGTTTAGATACGCAGTATTTT. As protein: CASSPRTGLDTQYF.

This rearrangement joins TRBV10-3 to TRBJ2-7; the match to TRBD2 covers 8 bases. This CDR3 contains 15 residues. V shed 3 bases, J shed 2 bases, and the junction held 6 bases outside the gene matches. Germline values: CDR1 ENHRY, CDR2 SYGVKD. The CDR3 sequence: CAISEDGTRAYEQYF. The DNA of the CDR3 is TGTGCCATCAGTGAAGATGGGACTAGAGCCTACGAGCAGTACTTC.

The DNA for the CDR3 is TGTGCCAGCAGTTTATTGCGTGGAGGGAATGGCTACACCTTC. Translated, it gives CASSLLRGGNGYTF. The V and J genes are TRBV28 and TRBJ1-2; no clear D. V gave up 1 base and J gave up 6 bases, with 12 bases separating them. CDR1 is MDHEN and CDR2 is SYDVKM in the germline V gene. There are 14 residues in the CDR3.

This clone has a single count. The chain is built from TRBV19 and TRBJ1-2; D possibly corresponds to TRBD1 (5 bases). Trimming took off 6 bases at V and 1 base at J, with 12 bases between the two ends. CDR3 length equals 14 residues. Per germline, CDR1 LNHDA and CDR2 SQIVND (reference sequence). DNA for the CDR3: TGTGCCAGTAGGCGGGACCGGATTAACTATGGCTACACCTTC. Translating it yields CASRRDRINYGYTF.

The genes are TRBV29-1 and TRBJ2-1; 8 bases agree with TRBD1. The CDR3 runs 13 residues. Trimming at V came to 3 bases and at J to 10 bases, leaving 8 bases not matched to a gene. CDR1 SQVTM and CDR2 ANQGSEA come from the germline V gene. CDR3 residues: CSVERTGPIEQFF. The CDR3 DNA reads as TGCAGCGTTGAGAGGACAGGGCCAATCGAGCAGTTCTTC.

The rearrangement joins TRBV24-1 to TRBJ1-5; D not certain. CDR1 KGHDR and CDR2 SFDVKD come from the germline V gene. V shed 0 bases and J shed 13 bases, with 9 bases lying between them. CDR3 length: 12 amino acids. For the CDR3, the DNA is TGTGCCACCAGTGATTTGAGAGGGCGTCAGCATTTT. This gives the protein CATSDLRGRQHF.

The rearrangement uses TRBV5-8 and TRBJ1-2; TRBD1 matches 8 bases. The junction had 25 bases not matched to a gene; V was cut back by 4 bases and J by 8 bases. Germline V gene lookup returns CDR1 SGHTS and CDR2 YDEGEE. This CDR3 has 19 residues. CDR3 in DNA: TGTGCCAGCAGCCACGGGACAGGACGATCGACCTTCATTCTCTTCGGCTACACCTTC. It specifies CASSHGTGRSTFILFGYTF.